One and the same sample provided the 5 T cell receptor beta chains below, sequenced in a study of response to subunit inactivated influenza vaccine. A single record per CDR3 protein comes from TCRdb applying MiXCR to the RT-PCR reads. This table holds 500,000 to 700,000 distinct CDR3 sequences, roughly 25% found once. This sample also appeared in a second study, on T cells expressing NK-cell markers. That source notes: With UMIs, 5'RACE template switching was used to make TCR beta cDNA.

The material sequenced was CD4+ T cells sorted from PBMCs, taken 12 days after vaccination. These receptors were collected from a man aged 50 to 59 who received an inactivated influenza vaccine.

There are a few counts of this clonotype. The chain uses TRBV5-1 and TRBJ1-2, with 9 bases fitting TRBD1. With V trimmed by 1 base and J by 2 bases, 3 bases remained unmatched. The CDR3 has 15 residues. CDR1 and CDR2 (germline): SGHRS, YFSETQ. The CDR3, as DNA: TGCGCCAGCAGCTTGAGGACAGGGGACAACTATGGCTACACCTTC. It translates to CASSLRTGDNYGYTF. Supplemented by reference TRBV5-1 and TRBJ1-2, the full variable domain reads KAGVTQTPRYLIKTRGQQVTLSCSPISGHRSVSWYQQTPGQGLQFLFEYFSETQRNKGNFPGRFSGRQFSNSRSEMNVSTLELGDSALYLCASSLRTGDNYGYTFGSGTRLTVV.

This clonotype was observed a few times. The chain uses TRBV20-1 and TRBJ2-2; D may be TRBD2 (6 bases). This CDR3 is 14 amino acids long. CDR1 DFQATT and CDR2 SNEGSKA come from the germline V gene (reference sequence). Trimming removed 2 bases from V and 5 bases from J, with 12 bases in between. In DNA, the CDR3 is TGCAGTGCTAGACCTAGCGATCGGACCGGGGAGCTGTTTTTT. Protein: CSARPSDRTGELFF.

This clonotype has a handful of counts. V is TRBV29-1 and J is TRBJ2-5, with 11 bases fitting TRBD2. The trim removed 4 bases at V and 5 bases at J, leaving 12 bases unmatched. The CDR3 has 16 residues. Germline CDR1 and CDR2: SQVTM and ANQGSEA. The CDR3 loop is CSVAALAGGWGETQYF. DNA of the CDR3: TGCAGCGTTGCGGCGCTAGCGGGGGGATGGGGGGAGACCCAGTACTTC.

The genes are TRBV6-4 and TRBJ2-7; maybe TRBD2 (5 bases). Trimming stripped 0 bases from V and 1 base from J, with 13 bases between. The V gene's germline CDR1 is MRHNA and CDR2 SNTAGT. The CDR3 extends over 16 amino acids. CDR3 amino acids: CASSDSSRPGSYEQYF. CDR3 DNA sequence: TGTGCCAGCAGTGACTCGAGTCGGCCGGGGTCCTACGAGCAGTACTTC.

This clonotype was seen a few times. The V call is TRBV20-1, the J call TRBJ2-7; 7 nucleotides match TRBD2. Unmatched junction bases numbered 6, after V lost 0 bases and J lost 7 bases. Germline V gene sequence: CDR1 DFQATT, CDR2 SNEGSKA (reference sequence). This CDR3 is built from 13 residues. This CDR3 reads CSAREAGLAEQYF. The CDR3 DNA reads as TGCAGTGCTAGAGAAGCGGGATTGGCGGAGCAGTACTTC.